The TCR beta chain described here comes from a study of T cell repertoires in cytomegalovirus infection (dated by TCRdb to the late 2010s). At the level of the whole study: The peptide stimulations were aimed at well-studied HLA-B-restricted epitopes as well as recently identified HLA-C-restricted CMV epitopes, whose presentation resists viral immunomodulation. Because public TCR beta signatures pointed to carriage of CMV infection together with the matching HLA type, the HLA type of each donor mattered for the analysis.

The investigation overall reported the following: In the ex vivo response, HLA-C-restricted CMV-specific TCR beta clonotypes were dominant, and in two of eight donors the single most frequent clonotype came from this HLA-C-restricted group. Cumulative frequency of public TCR beta family members discriminated carriers of CMV infection plus the relevant HLA type in this cohort and an independent approximately 370-donor cohort.

The run used an Illumina HiSeq 1500. Through fastp at Q25 and MiXCR, TCRdb rebuilt clones from the public reads, retaining in-frame beta chains. Every entry covers one CDR3 protein and lists the most common genes and DNA from its rows. The sample profile shows 700,000 to 850,000 distinct CDR3 sequences; approximately 30% of them were found once. The ten largest clones represent 9.5% to 15% of the sample. Note on this clonotype: Its antigen is still unknown. No much larger clone exists at a distance of one base, and base qualities are not known.

The CDR3, from cysteine to phenylalanine, totals 16 residues. Of all the DNA, just the CDR3 is kept, 48 bases in frame from base 1. CDR1 and CDR2 were assigned from the germline V gene (reference sequence) as LGHDT and YNNKEL. The junction carries 13 bases between V and J, which are trimmed by 0 bases and 4 bases respectively. What the treatment or condition label conveys for this sample: in vitro stimulation with specific CMV peptide epitopes to enrich CMV-specific T cells. Sequencing used cultured CD8+ T cells from PBMCs, obtained from culture after CMV antigen stimulation. Recombination joined TRBV3-1 with TRBJ1-3, with a tentative D gene TRBD1 over 5 matching bases. The clonotype comes from a human donor in good health (CMV status not recorded). Some clones in this sample may be carry-over from other donors' samples. The DNA is as follows: TGTGCCAGCAGCCAAGACCCTCAGGGAGGAGGAAACACCATATATTTT. This gives the protein CASSQDPQGGGNTIYF.